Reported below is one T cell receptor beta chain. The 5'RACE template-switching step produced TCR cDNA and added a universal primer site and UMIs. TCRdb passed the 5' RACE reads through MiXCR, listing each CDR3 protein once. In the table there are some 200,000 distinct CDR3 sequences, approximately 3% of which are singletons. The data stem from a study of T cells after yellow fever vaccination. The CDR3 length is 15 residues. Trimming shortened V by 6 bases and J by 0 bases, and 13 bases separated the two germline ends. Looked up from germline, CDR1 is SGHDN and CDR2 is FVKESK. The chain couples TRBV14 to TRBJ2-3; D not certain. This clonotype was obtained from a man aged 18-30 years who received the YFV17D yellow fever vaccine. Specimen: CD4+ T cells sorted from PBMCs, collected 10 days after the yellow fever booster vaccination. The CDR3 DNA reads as TGTGCCAGCAGTTCCGCACCGCGTAGCACAGATACGCAGTATTTT. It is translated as CASSSAPRSTDTQYF.